These 21 T cell receptor beta chains share one sample of origin, sequenced in a study of T cells in Graves' hyperthyroidism and ophthalmopathy. TCR beta CDR3 regions were amplified from RNA. First-round RT-PCR targeting the TCR CDR3 was performed with the HTBI primer set. Each CDR3 protein gets one entry after TCRdb re-called the multiplex PCR reads with MiXCR. The data show fewer than 550,000 distinct CDR3 sequences, around 16% seen once. Sample: blood. The receptors here all came from a woman between 18 and 30 years old with Graves' hyperthyroidism.

This clonotype was detected ten times or more. The chain is built from TRBV5-1 and TRBJ2-7; D may be TRBD2 (6 bases). Germline lookup yields CDR1 SGHRS and CDR2 YFSETQ. This CDR3 region has 16 residues. V lost 2 bases to trimming and J lost 0 bases, with 15 bases between them. For the CDR3, the DNA is TGCGCCAGCAGCTTAGGGCGGGACTCACACTCCTACGAGCAGTACTTC. Its translation: CASSLGRDSHSYEQYF.

This clonotype was seen only a few times. The J gene is TRBJ1-2, the V gene TRBV20-1, with 11 bases matching TRBD1. The length of the CDR3 is 18 residues. Germline assignment: CDR1 DFQATT and CDR2 SNEGSKA (reference sequence). V lost 1 base to trimming and J lost 4 bases; unmatched junction nucleotides: 14. The CDR3 is CSARAGTGGVRQGYGYTF. In DNA form, the CDR3 reads TGCAGTGCTAGAGCCGGGACAGGGGGAGTACGACAGGGCTATGGCTACACCTTC.

This clonotype appeared a few times. The V call is TRBV10-3, the J call TRBJ2-6; D remains ambiguous. This CDR3 comprises 13 residues. Trimming removed 7 bases from V and 1 base from J, with 5 bases in between. Germline lookup yields CDR1 ENHRY and CDR2 SYGVKD. The CDR3 DNA reads as TGTGCCATCATGTCGTCTGGGGCCAACGTCCTGACTTTC. Amino acids: CAIMSSGANVLTF.

This clonotype was seen at least ten times. The rearrangement links TRBV5-6 to TRBJ2-5; 7 nucleotides align to TRBD1. The CDR3 runs 17 residues. Germline V gene lookup returns CDR1 SGHDT and CDR2 YYEEEE. The V gene end was trimmed by 1 base and the J gene end by 5 bases; junction bases not matched to a gene: 14. The CDR3 loop is CASSLYRGPDLGETQYF. DNA for the CDR3: TGTGCCAGCAGCTTGTACAGGGGCCCTGACCTGGGGGAGACCCAGTACTTC. Looking up the rest from reference TRBV5-6 and TRBJ2-5 gives the full variable domain: DAGVTQSPTHLIKTRGQQVTLRCSPKSGHDTVSWYQQALGQGPQFIFQYYEEEERQRGNFPDRFSGHQFPNYSSELNVNALLLGDSALYLCASSLYRGPDLGETQYFGPGTRLLVL.

This clonotype appeared many times. Germline and junction disagree at one end, which may indicate a read error. This chain uses TRBV19 with TRBJ2-1, with D tentatively TRBD2 (6 bases). The CDR3 extends over 15 amino acids. CDR1 is LNHDA, CDR2 SQIVND, per germline (reference sequence). Here the CDR3 reads CASRIGGDTHNEQFF. The CDR3 DNA follows: TGTGCCAGTAGGATAGGAGGGGATACACACAATGAGCAGTTCTTC.

This clonotype appeared once. This sequence joins TRBV11-2 and TRBJ2-7; 9 bases agree with TRBD1. From germline, CDR1 is SGHAT and CDR2 FQNNGV. V trimming: 3 bases; J trimming: 3 bases; junction bases outside the gene matches: 12. The CDR3 is 17 amino acids. The CDR3 DNA sequence: TGTGCCAGCAGCTTCGGGACAGGGCGAAAAGTGTACTACGAGCAGTACTTC. It specifies CASSFGTGRKVYYEQYF.

This clonotype has at least ten counts. The chain joins TRBV3-1 to TRBJ2-7; either TRBD1 or TRBD2 may fit D (6 bases each). The CDR3 loop spans 14 amino acids. V was pared by 3 bases and J by 2 bases, with 11 bases between. Looked up from germline, CDR1 is LGHDT and CDR2 is YNNKEL (reference sequence). The CDR3 DNA follows: TGTGCCAGCAGCCAGGGAAGGGGGGCCTACGAGCAGTACTTC. Residues: CASSQGRGAYEQYF.

CDR3 nucleotide sequence: TGTGCCAGCTTCCAGGTACTGAACACTGAAGCTTTCTTT. It is translated as CASFQVLNTEAFF. The chain is built from TRBV6-1 and TRBJ1-1; no definite D call. The germline V gene has CDR1 MNHNS and CDR2 SASEGT. The CDR3 spans 13 residues. The ends were cut back, 8 bases at V and 0 bases at J, with 10 bases in the middle.

This clonotype was seen at least ten times. J is TRBJ1-5 and V is TRBV2; weak D call: TRBD1 (5 bases). The V gene lost 1 base and the J gene lost 1 base, with 8 bases spanning the gap. Germline V lookup: CDR1 SNHLY, CDR2 FYNNEI. This CDR3 comprises 15 residues. The CDR3 DNA reads as TGTGCCAGCAGTGAAGGACAGCCAAGCAATCAGCCCCAGCATTTT. Its translation: CASSEGQPSNQPQHF.

The rearrangement joins TRBV2 to TRBJ2-2; D remains ambiguous. The CDR3 is made up of 15 amino acids. From germline, CDR1 is SNHLY and CDR2 FYNNEI. V was cut by 7 bases and J by 5 bases, with 17 bases left in between. CDR3 sequence reads: CASKVGSIGTGELFF. The CDR3 bases are TGTGCCAGCAAGGTGGGAAGCATAGGGACCGGGGAGCTGTTTTTT.

The DNA for the CDR3 is TGTGCCAGCAGCTTAGCTGTCCCTAGCGGGTACGAGCAGTACTTC. Encoded protein: CASSLAVPSGYEQYF. The chain links TRBV7-2 to TRBJ2-7; 8 positions match TRBD2. CDR1 and CDR2 (germline): SGHTA, FQGNSA. The J segment lost 4 bases and the V segment lost 0 bases, leaving 5 bases of the junction unmatched. The CDR3 has 15 amino acids. Using reference TRBV7-2 and TRBJ2-7 for the parts outside the CDR3, the full variable domain is GAGVSQSPSNKVTEKGKDVELRCDPISGHTALYWYRQSLGQGLEFLIYFQGNSAPDKSGLPSDRFSAERTGGSVSTLTIQRTQQEDSAVYLCASSLAVPSGYEQYFGPGTRLTVT.

This clonotype was seen many times. This rearrangement joins TRBV6-1 to TRBJ1-3; tentative D call: TRBD1 (5 bases). V shed 0 bases and J shed 2 bases, with 8 bases lying between them. CDR3 length: 15 residues. Per the germline V gene, CDR1 is MNHNS and CDR2 is SASEGT. The CDR3: CASSEAPGTGNTIYF. CDR3 DNA: TGTGCCAGCAGTGAAGCACCAGGGACTGGAAACACCATATATTTT.

The chain has TRBV7-4 and TRBJ1-4; TRBD1 matches at 8 bases. The length of the CDR3 is 13 residues. The junction had 3 bases not matched to a gene; V was cut back by 4 bases and J by 8 bases. CDR1 is SGHVT, CDR2 SQSDAQ, per germline. In DNA, the CDR3 is TGTGCCAGCAGCTGGACAGGGCCCGAAAAACTGTTTTTT. It translates to CASSWTGPEKLFF.

At least ten counts were recorded for this clonotype. The chain combines TRBV6-1 with TRBJ2-3, with 7 bases matching TRBD2. Germline lookup yields CDR1 MNHNS and CDR2 SASEGT. After removal of 6 bases from V and 0 bases from J, the junction contained 6 bases not matched to a gene. The CDR3 is made up of 15 amino acids. The CDR3 nucleotides are TGTGCCAGCAGCAGGGAGCGGGGCAGCACAGATACGCAGTATTTT. Residues: CASSRERGSTDTQYF.

This clonotype came up many times. The V call is TRBV12-3 or TRBV12-4, the J call TRBJ2-6, with D possibly TRBD2 on 7 matching bases. Trimming shortened V by 3 bases and J by 4 bases, and 13 bases separated the two germline ends. The CDR3 sequence is 16 residues long. The CDR3 bases are TGTGCCAGCAGTTTGGAGAGGGGGGGAGGGGCCAACGTCCTGACTTTC. This encodes CASSLERGGGANVLTF.

This clonotype was found many times. This CDR3 reads CASSQALRSTDTQYF. Here the CDR3 DNA reads TGTGCCAGCAGCCAAGCCTTGCGGAGCACAGATACGCAGTATTTT. J is TRBJ2-3 and V is TRBV3-1; D unclear. Per germline, CDR1 LGHDT and CDR2 YNNKEL (reference sequence). The length of the CDR3 is 15 residues. V gave up 1 base and J gave up 0 bases, with 8 bases separating them.

The chain carries TRBV6-5 and TRBJ1-2, with 12 bases matching TRBD1. This CDR3 region has 16 residues. V lost 2 bases to trimming and J lost 4 bases; unmatched junction nucleotides: 5. Per germline, CDR1 MNHEY and CDR2 SVGAGI. CDR3 amino acids: CASSYGTGGRSYGYTF. The CDR3, as DNA: TGTGCCAGCAGTTACGGGACAGGGGGCAGGAGCTATGGCTACACCTTC.

This clonotype occurred a few times. The chain carries TRBV4-1 and TRBJ1-5, with D tentatively TRBD1 (5 bases). The CDR3 has 17 residues. Germline lookup yields CDR1 MGHRA and CDR2 YSYEKL. The V gene lost 4 bases and the J gene lost 6 bases, with 22 bases spanning the gap. The CDR3 region is CASSPNTAGWGGQPQHF. DNA for the CDR3: TGCGCCAGCAGCCCGAATACGGCAGGGTGGGGGGGTCAGCCCCAGCATTTT.

This clonotype was seen many times. This sequence joins TRBV10-3 and TRBJ1-2; D remains ambiguous. Trimming removed 9 bases at V and 6 bases at J, with 11 bases between. This CDR3 spans 11 amino acids. Germline lookup yields CDR1 ENHRY and CDR2 SYGVKD. The CDR3 sequence: CAIRQRNGYTF. CDR3 DNA: TGTGCCATACGGCAACGGAATGGCTACACCTTC.

This rearrangement joins TRBV11-3 to TRBJ2-1, with 9 bases aligning to TRBD1. The CDR3 has 15 amino acids. The germline CDR1 and CDR2 sequences are SGHNT and YENEEA. J lost 8 bases, V lost 5 bases, and 10 bases had no gene match. The CDR3 DNA reads TGTGCCAGCAGCAAACAGGGGGCGCTTGGCGATGAGCAGTTCTTC. Amino acids: CASSKQGALGDEQFF.

This clonotype was detected ten times or more. CDR3 amino acids: CASSSDLGQGRETQYF. CDR3 in DNA: TGTGCCAGCAGCTCTGACCTAGGACAGGGAAGAGAGACCCAGTACTTC. The V call is TRBV7-3, the J call TRBJ2-5; TRBD1 aligns across 8 bases. The CDR3 contains 16 residues. V gave up 4 bases and J gave up 4 bases; unmatched junction bases: 11. Germline values: CDR1 SGHTA, CDR2 FQGTGA.